Each of the 26 T cell receptor beta chains below was sequenced from the same sample in a study of blood T cells in healthy people across ages. A sample-barcoded 5' primer and a J-beta primer mix were used in a second PCR of roughly 7 to 12 cycles. TCRdb used MiXCR to reprocess the 5' RACE reads, holding one entry per CDR3 protein. The data show just under 550,000 distinct CDR3 sequences, around 24% seen once. A further study also used this sample, focusing on T cells of mothers and their children.

The specimen was blood. The receptors stem from a boy between 5 and 17 years old in good health.

In the case of this clonotype: It may be a read error: a sequence one base away is much more abundant. The chain recombines TRBV6-4 with TRBJ1-5; D is unclear. The V end lost 2 bases, the J end lost 0 bases, and 2 bases lay between the germline ends. From germline, CDR1 is MRHNA and CDR2 SNTAGT. The CDR3 length is 13 residues. The CDR3 region has the DNA TGTGCCAGCAGTGACAATAGCAATCAGCCCCAGCATTTT. It specifies CASSDNSNQPQHF.

The chain couples TRBV6-5 to TRBJ1-1; maybe TRBD1 (5 bases). CDR3 length equals 13 residues. Between the trimmed V and J ends, which lost 5 bases and 1 base, there was a span of 8 bases. CDR1 is MNHEY and CDR2 is SVGAGI in the germline V gene. This CDR3 reads CASSIQENTEAFF. The CDR3 DNA follows: TGTGCCAGCAGTATACAGGAGAACACTGAAGCTTTCTTT.

The chain recombines TRBV4-1 with TRBJ2-7, with D possibly TRBD2 on 6 matching bases. Trimming removed 0 bases at V and 3 bases at J, with 15 bases between. Germline lookup yields CDR1 MGHRA and CDR2 YSYEKL. The CDR3 has 16 amino acids. The CDR3 DNA reads TGCGCCAGCAGCCAAGATGATGGGGGGTCGGGCTACGAGCAGTACTTC. Amino acids: CASSQDDGGSGYEQYF.

The chain links TRBV6-2 or TRBV6-3 to TRBJ2-1, with D maybe TRBD2 (6 bases). V lost 4 bases and J 9 bases, leaving 25 bases between the germline ends. CDR1 and CDR2 from the germline V gene are MNHEY and SVGEGT. This CDR3 region has 17 residues. This CDR3 reads CASSSLRDSRSRGEQFF. The CDR3 coding sequence is TGTGCCAGCAGTTCCCTCCGGGACTCCCGCAGTAGGGGTGAGCAGTTCTTC.

About this clonotype: Its ends do not fully match the called genes, so a read error is possible. The gene calls are TRBV9 and TRBJ2-5; TRBD2 agrees at 13 bases. Germline CDR1 is SGDLS and CDR2 is YYNGEE. The CDR3 spans 17 residues. The CDR3: CANSPRSGLAGMETQYF. In DNA form, the CDR3 reads TGTGCCAACAGCCCGCGTTCGGGACTAGCGGGAATGGAGACCCAGTACTTC.

The chain combines TRBV7-2 with TRBJ1-2, with D unclear. V was shortened by 6 bases and J by 7 bases, with 9 bases between the two germline ends. This CDR3 comprises 11 residues. In germline, CDR1 is SGHTA, CDR2 FQGNSA. CDR3 in DNA: TGTGCCAGCAGTTGGGGAAGTGGCTACACCTTC. Translation: CASSWGSGYTF.

The chain uses TRBV6-2 or TRBV6-3 and TRBJ1-1; tentatively, D is TRBD1 (6 bases). CDR1 and CDR2 from the germline V gene are MNHEY and SVGEGT. Trimming removed 6 bases at V and 5 bases at J, with 19 bases between. The CDR3 length is 15 residues. The CDR3 is CASRRLTGSWTEAFF. The CDR3 nucleotides read TGTGCCAGCAGGAGACTAACAGGGAGTTGGACTGAAGCTTTCTTT.

This chain connects TRBV7-9 to TRBJ1-6, with 11 nucleotides matching TRBD1. CDR1 and CDR2 from the germline V gene are SEHNR and FQNEAQ (reference sequence). V was clipped by 11 bases and J by 10 bases; unmatched bases: 4. The CDR3 is made up of 12 amino acids. Here the CDR3 reads CAGQGAESPLHF. CDR3 DNA: TGTGCCGGACAGGGGGCGGAATCACCCCTCCACTTT.

The V call is TRBV3-1, the J call TRBJ1-2, with 7 nucleotides matching TRBD1. The CDR3 runs to 13 residues. The germline CDR1 and CDR2 sequences are LGHDT and YNNKEL (reference sequence). Germline trimming cut 4 bases from V and 7 bases from J; bases unmatched to any gene: 6. CDR3 sequence: CASSLRQGGGYTF. The CDR3 DNA reads as TGTGCCAGCAGCCTACGACAGGGAGGTGGCTACACCTTC.

The genes are TRBV7-2 and TRBJ2-2; the D gene is possibly TRBD2 (5 bases). The CDR3 sequence is 14 residues long. V lost 1 base and J 5 bases, leaving 8 bases between the germline ends. The germline V gene has CDR1 SGHTA and CDR2 FQGNSA. DNA for the CDR3: TGTGCCAGCAGCTTAGGTCGGGGAACCGGGGAGCTGTTTTTT. Translating gives CASSLGRGTGELFF. The full variable domain, its missing parts supplied by reference TRBV7-2 and TRBJ2-2, is GAGVSQSPSNKVTEKGKDVELRCDPISGHTALYWYRQSLGQGLEFLIYFQGNSAPDKSGLPSDRFSAERTGGSVSTLTIQRTQQEDSAVYLCASSLGRGTGELFFGEGSRLTVL.

This clonotype has a count of ten or more. This rearrangement joins TRBV10-3 to TRBJ2-1; TRBD2 matches 8 bases. This CDR3 region has 14 residues. Germline V lookup: CDR1 ENHRY, CDR2 SYGVKD. The junction had 7 bases not matched to a gene; V was cut back by 7 bases and J by 5 bases. DNA of the CDR3: TGTGCCATCAAAAAGGTAGCGGGACACAATGAGCAGTTCTTC. It specifies CAIKKVAGHNEQFF.

The rearrangement joins TRBV9 to TRBJ2-5; D may match TRBD1 or TRBD2 (5 bases each). The DNA matches TRBJ2-1 better at its end, which makes the J call doubtful. The CDR3 runs to 15 residues. Looked up from germline, CDR1 is SGDLS and CDR2 is YYNGEE. CDR3 in amino acids: CASSVGQGPRTEQFF. In DNA, the CDR3 is TGTGCCAGCAGCGTAGGGCAGGGACCCCGAACTGAGCAGTTCTTC.

The chain combines TRBV20-1 with TRBJ2-3; TRBD2 aligns across 9 bases. From germline, CDR1 is DFQATT and CDR2 SNEGSKA (reference sequence). This CDR3 contains 14 residues. V was pared by 4 bases and J by 2 bases, with 4 bases of the junction left unmatched. The DNA for the CDR3 is TGCAGTGCTACTAGCGGGGCAGTCACAGATACGCAGTATTTT. It encodes CSATSGAVTDTQYF.

This clonotype turned up a few times. The V call is TRBV18, the J call TRBJ1-2, with TRBD1 matching over 12 bases. Germline assignment: CDR1 KGHSH and CDR2 LQKENI. The V gene end was trimmed by 3 bases and the J gene end by 8 bases; junction bases not matched to a gene: 4. The CDR3 extends over 14 amino acids. The CDR3 DNA is TGTGCCAGCTCACCGGGACAGGGGGCGGAAGGCTACACCTTC. This gives the protein CASSPGQGAEGYTF.

This clonotype was counted only a few times. The CDR3, as DNA: TGTGCCACCAGCAATCCCGGGACAGTTGACGGAAACACCATATATTTT. Amino acid sequence: CATSNPGTVDGNTIYF. The chain couples TRBV24-1 to TRBJ1-3; TRBD1 aligns across 7 bases. This CDR3 is 16 amino acids long. Germline V gene lookup returns CDR1 KGHDR and CDR2 SFDVKD. J was trimmed by 4 bases and V by 7 bases; bases with no gene match: 12.

J is TRBJ2-7 and V is TRBV30, with D unresolved. There are 12 residues in the CDR3. Germline CDR1 reads GTSNPN; CDR2 reads SVGIG (reference sequence). Deletions cut 0 bases from V and 2 bases from J, with 5 bases between. In nucleotides, the CDR3 is TGTGCCTGGAGTGTACACACCTACGAGCAGTACTTC. Translated: CAWSVHTYEQYF. Using reference TRBV30 and TRBJ2-7 for the parts outside the CDR3, the full variable domain is SQTIHQWPATLVQPVGSPLSLECTVEGTSNPNLYWYRQAAGRGLQLLFYSVGIGQISSEVPQNLSASRPQDRQFILSSKKLLLSDSGFYLCAWSVHTYEQYFGPGTRLTVT.

This clonotype occurred a few times. V and J are TRBV27 and TRBJ2-5, with 9 bases lining up with TRBD2. The CDR3 loop spans 16 amino acids. Germline assignment: CDR1 MNHEY and CDR2 SMNVEV (reference sequence). Unmatched junction bases numbered 3, after V lost 0 bases and J lost 1 base. The CDR3 here is CASSLSLRGGQETQYF. The CDR3 coding sequence is TGTGCCAGCAGTTTATCGTTGCGGGGGGGCCAAGAGACCCAGTACTTC.

This chain connects TRBV7-2 to TRBJ2-7; weak D call: TRBD2 (5 bases). The V gene lost 1 base and the J gene lost 6 bases, with 16 bases spanning the gap. The CDR3 is 15 residues long. In germline, CDR1 is SGHTA, CDR2 FQGNSA. For the CDR3, the DNA is TGTGCCAGCAGCTTAGGGTCAGCCCTCCGGGGCGAGCAGTACTTC. Translated: CASSLGSALRGEQYF.

The table lists this clonotype with a few counts. The chain joins TRBV28 to TRBJ1-5, with 8 bases that match TRBD1. Germline V gene data show CDR1 as MDHEN and CDR2 as SYDVKM. Germline trimming cut 3 bases from V and 6 bases from J; bases unmatched to any gene: 13. This CDR3 spans 17 amino acids. CDR3 nucleotides: TGTGCCAGCAGTTTTAGGACAGGGCAAGGAGCGGGTCAGCCCCAGCATTTT. This translates into CASSFRTGQGAGQPQHF.

A remark on this clonotype: Sequence at one end of the junction differs from germline and may be a read error. V and J are TRBV28 and TRBJ2-1, with 9 bases matching TRBD2. The CDR3 consists of 15 residues. Germline loops: CDR1 MDHEN, CDR2 SYDVKM. Here the CDR3 reads CASSFSGGSYSEQFF. CDR3 DNA sequence: TGTGCCAGCAGTTTTAGCGGGGGCTCCTACAGTGAGCAGTTCTTC.

As regards this clonotype: The germline gene is not matched at one end of the junction; a read error may be the cause. The rearrangement joins TRBV27 to TRBJ2-7; 10 bases fit TRBD2. Per germline, CDR1 MNHEY and CDR2 SMNVEV (reference sequence). CDR3 length: 13 amino acids. The CDR3 sequence is CASRTSGNYEKYF. The CDR3 DNA follows: TGTGCCAGCCGGACTAGCGGAAACTACGAGAAGTACTTC.

The V call is TRBV20-1, the J call TRBJ1-2; 7 nucleotides align to TRBD1. The V gene's germline CDR1 is DFQATT and CDR2 SNEGSKA (reference sequence). The CDR3 consists of 11 residues. The V segment lost 6 bases and the J segment 6 bases; nucleotides outside the gene matches: 4. This CDR3 is CSAGRGDGYTF. In nucleotides, the CDR3 is TGCAGTGCGGGCAGGGGGGATGGCTACACCTTC.

The chain recombines TRBV7-3 with TRBJ2-1; 9 bases match TRBD2. The CDR3 extends over 13 amino acids. V was pared by 4 bases and J by 9 bases, with 4 bases of the junction left unmatched. Germline V gene lookup returns CDR1 SGHTA and CDR2 FQGTGA. The CDR3 loop reads CASSSRLAAEQFF. The CDR3 DNA follows: TGTGCCAGCAGCTCACGACTAGCGGCTGAGCAGTTCTTC.

Concerning this clonotype itself: No conserved phenylalanine or tryptophan is present at the end of the CDR3, so a read error is the likely explanation. CDR3 sequence: CSARDRGGAHETQYL. CDR3 coding DNA: TGCAGTGCTAGAGATAGAGGGGGGGCCCACGAGACCCAGTACTTA. V gene TRBV20-1 combines with J gene TRBJ2-5; D possibly corresponds to TRBD2 (7 bases). The V and J ends lost 0 bases and 5 bases respectively, with 16 bases between them. In germline, CDR1 is DFQATT, CDR2 SNEGSKA (reference sequence). This CDR3 is 15 amino acids long.

The chain recombines TRBV12-3 or TRBV12-4 with TRBJ1-5; D call uncertain. The germline V and J ends were trimmed by 3 bases and 1 base, with 7 bases remaining between them. The CDR3 extends over 14 amino acids. The CDR3: CASSFSASNQPQHF. DNA of the CDR3: TGTGCCAGCAGTTTCTCAGCGAGCAATCAGCCCCAGCATTTT.

This clonotype has at least ten counts. A read error may account for a junction end that differs from germline. This sequence joins TRBV5-1 and TRBJ2-7; D not certain. The CDR3 is 13 amino acids. Per germline, CDR1 SGHRS and CDR2 YFSETQ. CDR3 DNA: TGTGCCAGCAGCTTAGGCCGAGACTACGAGCAGTACTTC. Its translation: CASSLGRDYEQYF.